Many counts were recorded for the clone carrying this T cell receptor (beta chain). What it binds is unknown. A 5'RACE template-switching step, the method used to make TCR cDNA, added a universal primer site and UMIs. TCRdb called the 5' RACE reads again in MiXCR, with one record for every CDR3 protein. This table holds around 120,000 distinct CDR3 sequences, around 15% found once. These data are taken from a study of T cells after yellow fever vaccination. Overall study: Some fractions had low cell numbers, and these were prepared with SMART-Seq v4 Ultra Low Input.

CDR3 length: 14 residues. Germline CDR1 is LGHDT and CDR2 is YNNKEL (reference sequence). V lost 6 bases, J lost 3 bases, and 13 bases lay in between. General study points: Booster samples showed a return of most primary-vaccination clones (about 96% CD4, approximately 88% CD8). The CD4 and CD8 compartments had a small share of their clonotypes in common.

The source is a young man who received the YFV17D yellow fever vaccine. This chain links TRBV3-1 with TRBJ2-3; D may be TRBD2 (6 bases). The sample in question was CD8+ T cells sorted from PBMCs, obtained 5 days after the yellow fever booster vaccination. CDR3 protein: CASSGGLRTDTQYF. The CDR3 DNA is TGTGCCAGCAGTGGGGGGTTGAGAACAGATACGCAGTATTTT.